This TCR beta chain was documented in a study of shared clonotypes between healthy human individuals. Clones were sequenced by immunoSEQ multiplex PCR, and TCRdb holds only the in-frame ones, with some missing. The sample records fewer than 2.5 million clones, over 85% being singletons. CDR1 and CDR2 (germline): LNHNV, YYDKDF (reference sequence). The V and J ends lost 8 bases and 0 bases respectively, with 23 bases between them. The CDR3 has 18 amino acids. Sequencing was done on a sample of naive CD4+ T cells from PBMCs. Subset here: CD45RA+ positively selected. The receptor was isolated from a young man in good health. Some clones in this sample may be carry-over from other donors' samples. This sequence joins TRBV15 and TRBJ2-1, with D perhaps matching TRBD1 (7 bases). Here the CDR3 reads CATAKGAWGEYSYNEQFF. The DNA of the CDR3 is TGTGCCACCGCAAAGGGGGCTTGGGGGGAGTACTCCTACAATGAGCAGTTCTTC.